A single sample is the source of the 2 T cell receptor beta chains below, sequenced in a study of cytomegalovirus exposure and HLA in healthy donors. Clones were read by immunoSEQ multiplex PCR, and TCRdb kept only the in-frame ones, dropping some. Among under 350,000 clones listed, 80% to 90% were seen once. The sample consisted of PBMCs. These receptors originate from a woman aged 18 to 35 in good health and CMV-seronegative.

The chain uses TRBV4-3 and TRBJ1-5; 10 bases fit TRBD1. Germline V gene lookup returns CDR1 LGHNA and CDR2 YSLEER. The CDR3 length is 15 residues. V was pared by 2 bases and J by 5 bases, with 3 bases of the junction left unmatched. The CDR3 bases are TGCGCCAGCAGCCAATATGGGACAGGGGATCAGCCCCAGCATTTT. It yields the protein CASSQYGTGDQPQHF.

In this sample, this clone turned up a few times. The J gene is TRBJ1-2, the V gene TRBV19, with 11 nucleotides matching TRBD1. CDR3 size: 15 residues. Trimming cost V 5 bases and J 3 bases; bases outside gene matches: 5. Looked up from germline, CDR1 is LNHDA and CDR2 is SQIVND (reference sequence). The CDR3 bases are TGTGCCAGTAGTCCGCGGACAGGGGGCGACTATGGCTACACCTTC. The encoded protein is CASSPRTGGDYGYTF.